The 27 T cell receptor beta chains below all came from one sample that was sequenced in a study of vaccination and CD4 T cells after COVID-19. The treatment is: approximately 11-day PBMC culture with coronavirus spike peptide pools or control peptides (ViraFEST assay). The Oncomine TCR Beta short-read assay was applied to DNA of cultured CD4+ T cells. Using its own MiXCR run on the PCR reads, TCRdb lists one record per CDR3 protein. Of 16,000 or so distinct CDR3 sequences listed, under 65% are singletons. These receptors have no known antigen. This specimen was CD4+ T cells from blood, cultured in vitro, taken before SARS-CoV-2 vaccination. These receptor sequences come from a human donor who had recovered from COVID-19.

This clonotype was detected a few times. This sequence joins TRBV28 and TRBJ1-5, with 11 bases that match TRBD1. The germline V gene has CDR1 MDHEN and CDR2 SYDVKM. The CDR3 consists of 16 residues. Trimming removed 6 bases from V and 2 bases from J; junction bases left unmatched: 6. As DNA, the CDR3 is TGTGCCAGCAGCCAATCGGGACAGGGGGGCAATCAGCCCCAGCATTTT. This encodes CASSQSGQGGNQPQHF.

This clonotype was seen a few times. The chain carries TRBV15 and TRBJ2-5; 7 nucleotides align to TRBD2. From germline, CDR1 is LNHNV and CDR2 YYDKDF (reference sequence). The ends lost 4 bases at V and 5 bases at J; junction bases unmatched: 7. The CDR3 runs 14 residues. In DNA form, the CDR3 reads TGTGCCACCAGCACGCCCCTGGGAGGGGAGACCCAGTACTTC. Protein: CATSTPLGGETQYF. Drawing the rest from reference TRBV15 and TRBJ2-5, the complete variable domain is DAMVIQNPRYQVTQFGKPVTLSCSQTLNHNVMYWYQQKSSQAPKLLFHYYDKDFNNEADTPDNFQSRRPNTSFCFLDIRSPGLGDTAMYLCATSTPLGGETQYFGPGTRLLVL.

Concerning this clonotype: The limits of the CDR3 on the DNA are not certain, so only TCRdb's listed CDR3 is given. This chain's CDR3 is CASSSSGLEQYF. The chain joins TRBV6-5 to TRBJ2-7. The CDR3 comprises 12 residues, both ends counted. Germline V gives CDR1 MNHEY, CDR2 SVGAGI.

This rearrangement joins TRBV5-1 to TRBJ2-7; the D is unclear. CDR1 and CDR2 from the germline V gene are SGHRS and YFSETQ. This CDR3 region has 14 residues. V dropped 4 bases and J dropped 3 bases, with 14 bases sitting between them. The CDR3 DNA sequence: TGCGCCAGCAGCATATCTCCGGACGGCTACGAGCAGTACTTC. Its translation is CASSISPDGYEQYF.

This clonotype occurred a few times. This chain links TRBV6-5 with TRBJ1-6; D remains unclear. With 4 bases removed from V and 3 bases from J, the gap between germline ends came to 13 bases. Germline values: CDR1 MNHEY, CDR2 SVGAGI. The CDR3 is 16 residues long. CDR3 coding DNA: TGTGCCAGCAGTTCCGGCGGGGATGGCTATAATTCACCCCTCCACTTT. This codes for CASSSGGDGYNSPLHF.

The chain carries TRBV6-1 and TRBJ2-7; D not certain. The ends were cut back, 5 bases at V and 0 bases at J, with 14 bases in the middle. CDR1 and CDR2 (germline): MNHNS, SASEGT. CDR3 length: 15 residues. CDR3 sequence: CASSPRASVSYEQYF. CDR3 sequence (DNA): TGTGCCAGCAGTCCTCGGGCCTCGGTCTCCTACGAGCAGTACTTC.

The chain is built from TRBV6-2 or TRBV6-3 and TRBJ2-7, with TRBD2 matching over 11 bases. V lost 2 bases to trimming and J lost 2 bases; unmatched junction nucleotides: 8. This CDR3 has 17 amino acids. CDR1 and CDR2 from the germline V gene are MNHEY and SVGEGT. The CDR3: CASSYGLAGGQTYEQYF. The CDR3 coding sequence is TGTGCCAGCAGTTACGGGCTAGCGGGGGGCCAGACCTACGAGCAGTACTTC.

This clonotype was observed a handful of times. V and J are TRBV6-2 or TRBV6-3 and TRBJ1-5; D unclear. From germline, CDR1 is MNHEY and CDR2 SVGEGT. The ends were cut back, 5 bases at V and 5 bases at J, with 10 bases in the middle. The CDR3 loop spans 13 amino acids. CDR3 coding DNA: TGTGCCAGCAGTCTTGAGGATTATCAGCCCCAGCATTTT. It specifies CASSLEDYQPQHF.

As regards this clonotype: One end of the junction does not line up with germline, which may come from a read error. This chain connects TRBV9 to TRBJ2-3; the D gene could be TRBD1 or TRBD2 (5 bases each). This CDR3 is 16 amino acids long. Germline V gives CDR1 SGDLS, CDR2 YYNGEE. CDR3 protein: CASSVFRGGEADTQYF. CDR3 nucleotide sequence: TGTGCCAGCAGCGTATTCCGGGGCGGCGAGGCGGATACCCAGTATTTT.

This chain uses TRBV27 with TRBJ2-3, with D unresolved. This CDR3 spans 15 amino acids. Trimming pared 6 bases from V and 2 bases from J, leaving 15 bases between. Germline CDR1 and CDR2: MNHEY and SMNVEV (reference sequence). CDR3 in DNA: TGTGCCAGCAGATTGAATCCATACATCACAGATACGCAGTATTTT. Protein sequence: CASRLNPYITDTQYF.

Here the CDR3 reads CASSSSMSPLHF. The CDR3 DNA follows: TGTGCCAGCAGCTCATCTATGTCACCCCTCCACTTT. V gene TRBV7-2 combines with J gene TRBJ1-6; D call uncertain. The CDR3 runs to 12 residues. CDR1 is SGHTA and CDR2 is FQGNSA in the germline V gene. V lost 4 bases to trimming and J lost 10 bases, with 8 bases between them.

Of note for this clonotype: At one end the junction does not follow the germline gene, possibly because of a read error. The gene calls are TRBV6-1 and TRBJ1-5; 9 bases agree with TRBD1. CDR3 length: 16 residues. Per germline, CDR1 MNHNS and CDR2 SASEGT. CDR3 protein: CASSEAGDRVNRPQHF. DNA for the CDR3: TGTGCCAGCAGTGAAGCGGGGGACAGGGTGAATCGGCCCCAGCATTTT.

The CDR3 region is CASSQVVGTRTFPNYNEQFF. The CDR3, as DNA: TGTGCCAGCAGCCAAGTAGTAGGGACTAGGACTTTCCCAAACTACAATGAGCAGTTCTTC. The J gene is TRBJ2-1, the V gene TRBV4-2; 8 positions agree with TRBD2. The junction had 17 bases not matched to a gene; V was cut back by 1 base and J by 3 bases. Germline V CDR1 and CDR2: LGHNA, YNFKEQ. The CDR3 spans 20 residues.

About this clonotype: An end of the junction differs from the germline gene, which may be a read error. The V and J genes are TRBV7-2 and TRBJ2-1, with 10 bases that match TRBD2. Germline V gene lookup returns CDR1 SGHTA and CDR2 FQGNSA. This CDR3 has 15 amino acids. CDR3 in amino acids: CASALASGRYIEQFF. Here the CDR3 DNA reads TGTGCCAGCGCCTTGGCTAGCGGGAGATACATTGAGCAGTTCTTC. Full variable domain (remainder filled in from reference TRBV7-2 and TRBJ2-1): GAGVSQSPSNKVTEKGKDVELRCDPISGHTALYWYRQSLGQGLEFLIYFQGNSAPDKSGLPSDRFSAERTGGSVSTLTIQRTQQEDSAVYLCASALASGRYIEQFFGPGTRLTVL.

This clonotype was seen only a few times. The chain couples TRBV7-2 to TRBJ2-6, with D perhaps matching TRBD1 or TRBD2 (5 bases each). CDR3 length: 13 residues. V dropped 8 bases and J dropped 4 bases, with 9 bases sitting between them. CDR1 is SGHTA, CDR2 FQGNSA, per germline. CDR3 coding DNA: TGTGCCAGCTCAGAGGGGGGGGCCAACGTCCTGACTTTC. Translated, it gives CASSEGGANVLTF.

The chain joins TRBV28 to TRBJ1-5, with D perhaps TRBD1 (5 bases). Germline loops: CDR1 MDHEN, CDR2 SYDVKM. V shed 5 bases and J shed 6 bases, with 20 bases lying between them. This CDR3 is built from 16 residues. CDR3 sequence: CASSHNSGKSSQPQHF. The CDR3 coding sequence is TGTGCCAGCAGTCATAACTCAGGGAAATCTTCTCAGCCCCAGCATTTT.

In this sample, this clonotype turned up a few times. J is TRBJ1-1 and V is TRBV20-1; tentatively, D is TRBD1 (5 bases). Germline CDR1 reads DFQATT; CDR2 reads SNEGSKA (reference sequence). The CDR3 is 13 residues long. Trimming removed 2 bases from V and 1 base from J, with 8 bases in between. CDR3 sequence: CSARLTANTEAFF. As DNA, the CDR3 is TGCAGTGCTAGACTGACAGCGAACACTGAAGCTTTCTTT.

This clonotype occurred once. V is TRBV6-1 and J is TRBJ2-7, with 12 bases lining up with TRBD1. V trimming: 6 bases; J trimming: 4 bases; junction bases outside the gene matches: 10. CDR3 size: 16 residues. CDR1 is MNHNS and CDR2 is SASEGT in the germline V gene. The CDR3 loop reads CASRRGRGQGAYEQYF. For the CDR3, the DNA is TGTGCCAGCAGACGCGGACGGGGACAGGGGGCATACGAGCAGTACTTC.

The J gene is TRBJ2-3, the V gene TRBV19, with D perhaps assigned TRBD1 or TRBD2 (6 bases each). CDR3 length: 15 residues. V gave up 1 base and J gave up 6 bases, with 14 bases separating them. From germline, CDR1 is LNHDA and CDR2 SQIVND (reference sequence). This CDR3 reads CASSIGKSGADTQYF. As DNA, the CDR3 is TGTGCCAGTAGTATAGGTAAATCGGGGGCCGATACGCAGTATTTT.

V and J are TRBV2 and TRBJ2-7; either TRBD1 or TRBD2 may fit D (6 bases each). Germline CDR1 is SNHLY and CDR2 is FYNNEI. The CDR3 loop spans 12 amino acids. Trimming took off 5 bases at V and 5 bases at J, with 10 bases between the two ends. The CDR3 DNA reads TGTGCCAGCAGTACAAGGGGGGACGAGCAGTACTTC. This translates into CASSTRGDEQYF.

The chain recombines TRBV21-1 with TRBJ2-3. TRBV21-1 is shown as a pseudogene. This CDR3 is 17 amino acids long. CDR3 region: CASSNSIRVFVPDTQYF. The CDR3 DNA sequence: TGTGCCAGCAGCAACAGTATCAGAGTCTTCGTTCCGGATACGCAGTATTTT.

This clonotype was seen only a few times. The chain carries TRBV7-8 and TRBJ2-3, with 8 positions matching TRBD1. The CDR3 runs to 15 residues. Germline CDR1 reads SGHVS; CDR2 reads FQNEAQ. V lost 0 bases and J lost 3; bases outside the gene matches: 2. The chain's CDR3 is CASSLADRVTDTQYF. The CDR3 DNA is TGTGCCAGCAGCTTAGCGGACAGGGTGACAGATACGCAGTATTTT.

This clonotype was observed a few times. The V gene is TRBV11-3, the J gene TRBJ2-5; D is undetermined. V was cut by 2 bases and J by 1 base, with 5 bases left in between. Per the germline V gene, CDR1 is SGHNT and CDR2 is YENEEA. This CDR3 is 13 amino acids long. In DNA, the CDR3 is TGTGCCAGCAGCTTACTTCTCCAAGAGACCCAGTACTTC. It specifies CASSLLLQETQYF.

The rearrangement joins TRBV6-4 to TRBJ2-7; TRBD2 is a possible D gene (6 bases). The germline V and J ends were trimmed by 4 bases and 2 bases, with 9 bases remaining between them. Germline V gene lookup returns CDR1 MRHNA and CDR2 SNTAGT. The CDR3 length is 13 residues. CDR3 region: CASSVPGAYEQYF. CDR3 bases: TGTGCCAGCAGTGTACCGGGGGCCTACGAGCAGTACTTC.

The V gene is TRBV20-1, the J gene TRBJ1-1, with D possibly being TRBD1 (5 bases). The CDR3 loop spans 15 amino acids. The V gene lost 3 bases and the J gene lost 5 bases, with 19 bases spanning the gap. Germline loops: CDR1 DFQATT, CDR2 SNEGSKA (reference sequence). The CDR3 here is CSASHGSKGDTEAFF. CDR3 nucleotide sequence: TGCAGTGCTAGCCACGGGTCCAAAGGGGATACTGAAGCTTTCTTT.

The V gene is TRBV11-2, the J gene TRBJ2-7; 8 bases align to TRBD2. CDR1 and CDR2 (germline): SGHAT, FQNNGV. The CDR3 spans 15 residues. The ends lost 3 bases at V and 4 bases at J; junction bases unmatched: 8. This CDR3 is CASSFGRGVSYEQYF. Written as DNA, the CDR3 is TGTGCCAGCAGCTTTGGGCGGGGGGTGTCGTACGAGCAGTACTTC.

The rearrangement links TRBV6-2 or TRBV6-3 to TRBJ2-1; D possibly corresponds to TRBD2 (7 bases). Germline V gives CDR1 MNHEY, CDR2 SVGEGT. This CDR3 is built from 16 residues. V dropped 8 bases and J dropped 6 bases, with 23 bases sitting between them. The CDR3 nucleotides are TGTGCCAGCGGCTTTATTAGGGGGGGGCTCCCCAATGAGCAGTTCTTC. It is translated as CASGFIRGGLPNEQFF.